The next 27 T cell receptor beta chains were all read from a single sample in a study of cytotoxic CD8 clonotypes in ibrutinib-treated CLL. TCRdb keeps only in-frame clones here, not all; method: immunoSEQ multiplex PCR. The table shows around 150,000 clones, with 81% occurring only once. The sequences come from PBMCs, collected after 12 months of ibrutinib treatment. Source of these receptors: a human donor with chronic lymphocytic leukemia.

This clone was seen only a few times. The chain links TRBV7-9 to TRBJ1-5; possible D gene TRBD1, 6 bases. The germline gives CDR1 SEHNR, CDR2 FQNEAQ (reference sequence). The CDR3 sequence is 14 residues long. V shed 2 bases and J shed 4 bases, with 9 bases lying between them. CDR3 sequence reads: CASSLQGSNQPQHF. The CDR3 coding sequence is TGTGCCAGCAGCTTACAGGGGAGTAATCAGCCCCAGCATTTT.

As DNA, the CDR3 is TGTGCCAGCACTAATCCGGGACTAGCGGGAGTAGGTAGCGAGCAGTACTTC. It specifies CASTNPGLAGVGSEQYF. The chain employs TRBV7-2 and TRBJ2-7; 14 bases line up with TRBD2. This CDR3 comprises 17 residues. Per the germline V gene, CDR1 is SGHTA and CDR2 is FQGNSA. V dropped 7 bases and J dropped 6; count of bases not matched to a gene: 14.

The V and J genes are TRBV7-8 and TRBJ1-2; D might be TRBD1 (5 bases). The CDR3 spans 14 residues. Trimming stripped 4 bases from V and 4 bases from J, with 13 bases between. Per the germline V gene, CDR1 is SGHVS and CDR2 is FQNEAQ. The chain's CDR3 is CASSSHGGGYGYTF. The CDR3 DNA reads as TGTGCCAGCAGCTCCCACGGGGGAGGCTATGGCTACACCTTC.

This rearrangement joins TRBV18 to TRBJ2-4; a possible D gene is TRBD2 (6 bases). The CDR3 loop spans 14 amino acids. Trimming took 3 bases from V and 9 from J, leaving 15 bases between them. CDR1 and CDR2 (germline): KGHSH, LQKENI. CDR3 sequence (DNA): TGTGCCAGCTCACCCCCTAGCGAAACTGGCATTCAGTACTTC. Protein product: CASSPPSETGIQYF.

The J gene is TRBJ1-5, the V gene TRBV10-3; D unclear. CDR1 and CDR2 (germline): ENHRY, SYGVKD. The CDR3 covers 13 residues. Trimming stripped 0 bases from V and 4 bases from J, with 4 bases between. CDR3 DNA sequence: TGTGCCATCAGTGAGTCAGGGAATCAGCCCCAGCATTTT. This gives the protein CAISESGNQPQHF.

V is TRBV9 and J is TRBJ2-3; D is unresolved. The CDR3 spans 14 residues. Germline V CDR1 and CDR2: SGDLS, YYNGEE. With 4 bases removed from V and 2 bases from J, the gap between germline ends came to 11 bases. The CDR3 DNA follows: TGTGCCAGCAGCCGAGGACCGATCACAGATACGCAGTATTTT. Protein: CASSRGPITDTQYF.

A note on this clone: One end of the junction fails to match germline, which may point to a read error. This rearrangement joins TRBV6-1 to TRBJ2-7, with a tentative D call TRBD1 (6 bases). This CDR3 is built from 13 residues. From germline, CDR1 is MNHNS and CDR2 SASEGT. Written as DNA, the CDR3 is TGTGCCAGCAGTGAAAGTACAGGGTTCTTCCGTTTCTTC. It codes for CASSESTGFFRFF.

The chain uses TRBV7-9 and TRBJ2-7; D not resolved. Trimming cost V 3 bases and J 7 bases, with 16 bases left between them. CDR3 size: 14 residues. Germline CDR1 and CDR2: SEHNR and FQNEAQ (reference sequence). The CDR3 is CASSLGTALGEQYF. The CDR3 nucleotides are TGTGCCAGCAGCTTGGGAACAGCACTGGGAGAGCAGTACTTC.

The gene calls are TRBV27 and TRBJ2-1; 12 nucleotides align to TRBD1. Unmatched junction bases numbered 4, after V lost 6 bases and J lost 7 bases. In germline, CDR1 is MNHEY, CDR2 SMNVEV (reference sequence). The length of the CDR3 is 14 residues. For the CDR3, the DNA is TGTGCCAGCAGGGGGACAGGGGGCAGGAATGAGCAGTTCTTC. Protein sequence: CASRGTGGRNEQFF.

The chain recombines TRBV2 with TRBJ1-6, with TRBD1 identical over 10 bases. CDR3 length equals 14 residues. The V segment lost 6 bases and the J segment 7 bases; nucleotides outside the gene matches: 3. Germline CDR1 and CDR2: SNHLY and FYNNEI. CDR3 region: CASREGQGNSPLHF. As DNA, the CDR3 is TGTGCCAGCAGGGAGGGACAGGGGAATTCACCCCTCCACTTT. Together with reference TRBV2 and TRBJ1-6, the CDR3 gives the full variable domain: EPEVTQTPSHQVTQMGQEVILRCVPISNHLYFYWYRQILGQKVEFLVSFYNNEISEKSEIFDDQFSVERPDGSNFTLKIRSTKLEDSAMYFCASREGQGNSPLHFGNGTRLTVT.

This sequence joins TRBV4-3 and TRBJ1-3; no definite D call. This CDR3 region has 18 residues. Trimming pared 0 bases from V and 0 bases from J, leaving 15 bases between. Per germline, CDR1 LGHNA and CDR2 YSLEER. The CDR3 spells CASSQEVRKGFSGNTIYF. The CDR3 region has the DNA TGCGCCAGCAGCCAAGAAGTAAGGAAGGGCTTCTCTGGAAACACCATATATTTT.

The V call is TRBV7-3, the J call TRBJ2-1, with 7 bases aligning to TRBD2. CDR1 and CDR2 from the germline V gene are SGHTA and FQGTGA. The CDR3 runs to 12 residues. The V gene end was trimmed by 8 bases and the J gene end by 7 bases; junction bases not matched to a gene: 5. Written as DNA, the CDR3 is TGTGCCAGCGGATCGGGGGGAAATGAGCAGTTCTTC. Translation gives CASGSGGNEQFF.

The chain recombines TRBV20-1 with TRBJ2-7; D is unclear. Germline V lookup: CDR1 DFQATT, CDR2 SNEGSKA (reference sequence). Trimming shortened V by 3 bases and J by 3 bases, and 6 bases separated the two germline ends. CDR3 length equals 11 residues. The CDR3 spells CSARGRYEQYF. The CDR3 DNA follows: TGCAGTGCTAGGGGCCGCTACGAGCAGTACTTC.

The rearrangement links TRBV6-4 to TRBJ2-7; D ambiguous. Trimming removed 0 bases from V and 3 bases from J, with 0 bases in between. The CDR3 consists of 11 residues. Germline-derived CDR1 and CDR2 are MRHNA and SNTAGT. The chain's CDR3 is CASSDSYEQYF. The CDR3 DNA sequence: TGTGCCAGCAGTGACTCCTACGAGCAGTACTTC.

This chain's CDR3 is CASSADRGEAFF. CDR3 DNA: TGTGCCAGCAGCGCGGACAGGGGGGAGGCTTTCTTT. This chain links TRBV5-4 with TRBJ1-1; 10 nucleotides line up with TRBD1. The CDR3 length is 12 residues. Germline loops: CDR1 SGHNT, CDR2 YYREEE (reference sequence). Germline trimming cut 4 bases from V and 11 bases from J; bases unmatched to any gene: 5.

The V gene is TRBV6-1, the J gene TRBJ2-6; weak D call: TRBD1 (6 bases). V dropped 3 bases and J dropped 2 bases, with 8 bases sitting between them. The CDR3 has 15 amino acids. The germline gives CDR1 MNHNS, CDR2 SASEGT. The CDR3 is CASSDGTPGANVLTF. The CDR3 DNA sequence: TGTGCCAGCAGTGACGGGACACCTGGGGCCAACGTCCTGACTTTC.

The chain uses TRBV6-1 and TRBJ2-5, with D tentatively TRBD1 (6 bases). The CDR3 spans 12 residues. CDR1 and CDR2 (germline): MNHNS, SASEGT. The V end was cut by 6 bases, the J end by 5 bases, with 10 bases between. The CDR3 is CASRRTAETQYF. In DNA, the CDR3 is TGTGCCAGCAGGAGGACAGCCGAGACCCAGTACTTC.

The genes are TRBV18 and TRBJ1-4; no clear D gene. This CDR3 spans 16 amino acids. Germline CDR1 reads KGHSH; CDR2 reads LQKENI. V lost 3 bases, J lost 3 bases, and 14 bases lay in between. For the CDR3, the DNA is TGTGCCAGCTCACCGCGGTTGGGCACGGCTAATGAAAAACTGTTTTTT. Translating it yields CASSPRLGTANEKLFF. The complete variable domain, with remaining parts taken from reference TRBV18 and TRBJ1-4, reads NAGVMQNPRHLVRRRGQEARLRCSPMKGHSHVYWYRQLPEEGLKFMVYLQKENIIDESGMPKERFSAEFPKEGPSILRIQQVVRGDSAAYFCASSPRLGTANEKLFFGSGTQLSVL.

The gene calls are TRBV7-9 and TRBJ1-2; unclear D gene. V lost 5 bases and J 3 bases, leaving 7 bases between the germline ends. The CDR3 extends over 12 amino acids. Germline V gene data show CDR1 as SEHNR and CDR2 as FQNEAQ (reference sequence). CDR3 nucleotide sequence: TGTGCCAGCAGCCACCCCTACTATGGCTACACCTTC. Protein product: CASSHPYYGYTF.

The rearrangement uses TRBV2 and TRBJ2-2, with D maybe TRBD1 (7 bases). The CDR3 sequence is 15 residues long. The V gene lost 6 bases and the J gene lost 2 bases, with 13 bases spanning the gap. Germline-derived CDR1 and CDR2 are SNHLY and FYNNEI. The CDR3 sequence is CASSIQGGNTGELFF. The DNA of the CDR3 is TGTGCCAGCAGCATCCAGGGGGGTAACACCGGGGAGCTGTTTTTT.

There are a few counts of this clone. The rearrangement joins TRBV19 to TRBJ2-7; perhaps TRBD1 as D (6 bases). Germline-derived CDR1 and CDR2 are LNHDA and SQIVND (reference sequence). CDR3 size: 10 residues. Trimming took off 1 base at V and 13 bases at J, with 8 bases between the two ends. The CDR3 DNA reads TGTGCCAGTAGTATAGTAGGGGGTTACTTC. It yields the protein CASSIVGGYF.

The genes are TRBV7-2 and TRBJ2-7, with unresolved D. The CDR3 sequence is 15 residues long. The germline V and J ends were trimmed by 0 bases and 0 bases, with 9 bases remaining between them. From germline, CDR1 is SGHTA and CDR2 FQGNSA. In DNA, the CDR3 is TGTGCCAGCAGCTTAGCCCTGGGCAGCTCCTACGAGCAGTACTTC. Its protein product is CASSLALGSSYEQYF. The full variable domain, completed using reference TRBV7-2 and TRBJ2-7, is GAGVSQSPSNKVTEKGKDVELRCDPISGHTALYWYRQSLGQGLEFLIYFQGNSAPDKSGLPSDRFSAERTGGSVSTLTIQRTQQEDSAVYLCASSLALGSSYEQYFGPGTRLTVT.

The CDR3 reads CASSLQGAKSNEQFF. The DNA for the CDR3 is TGCGCCAGCAGCTTGCAGGGGGCAAAATCGAATGAGCAGTTCTTC. The V and J genes are TRBV5-1 and TRBJ2-1; TRBD1 aligns across 8 bases. CDR1 is SGHRS, CDR2 YFSETQ, per germline. The CDR3 contains 15 residues. Trimming cost V 1 base and J 7 bases; bases outside gene matches: 7.

V is TRBV6-1 and J is TRBJ1-1; D is ambiguous. In germline, CDR1 is MNHNS, CDR2 SASEGT. V lost 1 base, J lost 2 bases, and 8 bases lay in between. This CDR3 contains 14 residues. Here the CDR3 DNA reads TGTGCCAGCAGTGAAGAACAGCCTAACACTGAAGCTTTCTTT. Residues: CASSEEQPNTEAFF.

This clone came up once. The chain carries TRBV5-1 and TRBJ2-7; 8 bases line up with TRBD2. The CDR3 spans 14 residues. V shed 5 bases, J shed 5 bases, and the junction held 9 bases outside the gene matches. Germline CDR1 and CDR2: SGHRS and YFSETQ. The CDR3 region has the DNA TGCGCCAGCAGACAAAAAGCGGGAGTGAACGAGCAGTACTTC. It specifies CASRQKAGVNEQYF.

The chain links TRBV18 to TRBJ2-7; D remains unclear. The CDR3 runs to 14 residues. Trimming took off 2 bases at V and 3 bases at J, with 11 bases between the two ends. Germline CDR1 KGHSH, CDR2 LQKENI. This CDR3 reads CASSPDSSGYEQYF. DNA of the CDR3: TGTGCCAGCTCACCAGACTCGTCGGGCTACGAGCAGTACTTC.

The chain employs TRBV7-6 and TRBJ2-7; D call uncertain. Germline V gives CDR1 SGHVS, CDR2 FNYEAQ. Trimming took 5 bases from V and 7 from J, leaving 18 bases between them. The CDR3 totals 14 residues. Here the CDR3 reads CASSPDWGSGEQYF. Written as DNA, the CDR3 is TGTGCCAGCAGCCCCGACTGGGGTTCGGGTGAGCAGTACTTC.